One T cell receptor (beta chain) is described in this entry. Sequencing used immunoSEQ multiplex PCR; TCRdb keeps in-frame clones, though not all of them. The top ten hold more than 15% of the sample, which has 70,000 or so clones, roughly 87% seen once. The data were obtained in a study of blood T cell repertoires in COVID-19. Sequenced: peripheral blood. The TCR comes from a woman of 80 years or more with acute or convalescent COVID-19.

In DNA form, the CDR3 reads TGTGCCAGCCAGGCAGGTACCCTGAACACTGAAGCTTTCTTT. The encoded protein is CASQAGTLNTEAFF. The gene calls are TRBV2 and TRBJ1-1, with D unclear. Germline V lookup: CDR1 SNHLY, CDR2 FYNNEI. The CDR3 runs 14 residues. With 8 bases removed from V and 0 bases from J, the gap between germline ends came to 13 bases.